Included here is one T cell receptor (beta chain) sequence, with context. Its antigen is undetermined. The data belong to a study of shared clonotypes between healthy human individuals. Broader study findings: Researchers sampled only blood; tissue repertoires likely differ. Rarefaction exposed incomplete sorted-subset sequencing despite large depth.

Method: immunoSEQ multiplex PCR; TCRdb's copy keeps in-frame clones and lacks some. The sample yields around 1,000,000 clones, roughly 80% seen once. The CDR3 is made up of 15 amino acids. Trimming removed 6 bases at V and 1 base at J, with 15 bases between. From germline, CDR1 is KGHSH and CDR2 LQKENI. The sequencing sample was made of memory CD4+ T cells from PBMCs. Regarding subset: CD45RA-negative fraction. This receptor was taken from a man aged 18 to 35 in good health. Some clones in this sample may be carry-over from other donors' samples. The V gene is TRBV18, the J gene TRBJ2-5, with D possibly being TRBD2 (5 bases). CDR3 in DNA: TGTGCCAGCTCCCCCTTACTAGGCGGCCAAGAGACCCAGTACTTC. Protein product: CASSPLLGGQETQYF.